This TCR beta chain was sequenced during a study of T cell repertoires in cytomegalovirus infection. In the study overall: TCR beta signatures that were public indicated CMV infection and matching HLA type. Whole-study results and caveats: There were carriers of CMV plus the relevant HLA, and cumulative public TCR beta family frequency identified them. In two of eight donors, the top clonotype was HLA-C-restricted CMV-specific.

From the reads, TCRdb called clonotypes with MiXCR, one entry per CDR3 protein. The data show some 150,000 distinct CDR3 sequences, 23% seen once. Regarding this clonotype: Its matching antigen is unknown.

Per the germline V gene, CDR1 is MDHEN and CDR2 is SYDVKM. Between the trimmed V and J ends, which lost 3 bases and 4 bases, there was a span of 9 bases. The CDR3 loop spans 13 amino acids. The TCR was taken from a human donor in good health (CMV status not recorded). Some clones in this sample may be carry-over from other donors' samples. The material sequenced was PBMCs. The genes are TRBV28 and TRBJ1-2; possible D gene TRBD1, 5 bases. CDR3 nucleotide sequence: TGTGCCAGCAGTTTTCAGGGACCCTATGGCTACACCTTC. It specifies CASSFQGPYGYTF.